This T cell receptor (beta chain) was identified during a study of T cells in Graves' hyperthyroidism and ophthalmopathy. Regarding the study as a whole: Peripheral blood also featured most of the thyroid clonotypes expanded above 0.001. Using 13 V-J features, a model discriminated ophthalmopathy from stable hyperthyroidism.

This CDR3 spans 15 amino acids. Germline CDR1 reads MDHEN; CDR2 reads SYDVKM. V lost 1 base to trimming and J lost 4 bases, with 11 bases between them. This clonotype was observed many times. The antigen remains unidentified. Amplified TCR beta CDR3 regions came from RNA transcripts. Researchers ran a first-round RT-PCR on the TCR CDR3 using the HTBI primer set. TCRdb reprocessed the multiplex PCR reads with MiXCR, giving one entry per CDR3 protein. The sample shows approximately 640,000 distinct CDR3 sequences, 17% of them seen only once. The sequence derives from a man over 45 with Graves' hyperthyroidism. J is TRBJ1-3 and V is TRBV28, with unresolved D. Sequenced: blood. The CDR3 DNA sequence: TGTGCCAGCAGTTTATTAACCGTGGGAGGAAACACCATATATTTT. Translating it yields CASSLLTVGGNTIYF.